The 10 T cell receptor beta chains presented below share a single source sample, sequenced in a study of early T cells in non-severe SARS-CoV-2 infection. TCRdb independently ran MiXCR on the 5' RACE reads; one entry per CDR3 protein. Here the sample spans around 99,000 distinct CDR3 sequences, roughly 11% being singletons. Sequenced: whole blood. The receptors derive from an adult who was a healthcare worker with PCR-confirmed SARS-CoV-2 infection or an uninfected control (not recorded which).

The J gene is TRBJ1-6, the V gene TRBV12-3 or TRBV12-4, with D maybe TRBD1 (6 bases). The CDR3 covers 14 residues. V shed 3 bases and J shed 10 bases, with 13 bases lying between them. The DNA of the CDR3 is TGTGCCAGCAGTTTTCAGGGGACTCAGTCACCCCTCCACTTT. It encodes CASSFQGTQSPLHF.

The chain is built from TRBV15 and TRBJ2-1; 9 nucleotides line up with TRBD1. The length of the CDR3 is 16 residues. V lost 3 bases, J lost 9 bases, and 12 bases stayed unmatched. The germline V gene encodes CDR1 LNHNV and CDR2 YYDKDF (reference sequence). The CDR3 DNA is TGTGCCACCAGCAGTTCTCGGACAGGGGTAGGTGCTGAGCAGTTCTTC. Its protein product is CATSSSRTGVGAEQFF.

The chain links TRBV12-3 or TRBV12-4 to TRBJ2-1, with 9 nucleotides matching TRBD2. The CDR3 has 15 residues. The junction had 8 bases not matched to a gene; V was cut back by 1 base and J by 10 bases. CDR3 region: CASSLGGLAAQEQFF. The CDR3 nucleotides are TGTGCCAGCAGTTTAGGGGGACTAGCCGCCCAGGAGCAGTTCTTC.

This clonotype was found many times. The gene calls are TRBV28 and TRBJ1-1; no definite D call. The germline V and J ends were trimmed by 0 bases and 3 bases, with 5 bases remaining between them. CDR3 length equals 13 residues. From germline, CDR1 is MDHEN and CDR2 SYDVKM. CDR3 amino acids: CASSLWRDTEAFF. CDR3 nucleotides: TGTGCCAGCAGTTTATGGAGAGACACTGAAGCTTTCTTT.

The chain recombines TRBV6-6 with TRBJ2-7, with D possibly TRBD2 on 5 matching bases. CDR1 is MNHNY and CDR2 is SVGAGI in the germline V gene (reference sequence). Trimming pared 6 bases from V and 3 bases from J, leaving 15 bases between. This CDR3 has 14 residues. For the CDR3, the DNA is TGTGCCAGCAGGGAATTCGGGAACCGCTACGAGCAGTACTTC. Translation gives CASREFGNRYEQYF.

This clonotype was recorded at least ten times. This sequence joins TRBV2 and TRBJ2-3; D ambiguous. V was clipped by 8 bases and J by 6 bases, with 12 bases between them. Germline lookup yields CDR1 SNHLY and CDR2 FYNNEI. This CDR3 has 12 residues. The CDR3 spells CASSTSRDTQYF. The DNA of the CDR3 is TGTGCCAGCTCCACCTCTAGGGATACGCAGTATTTT. Full variable domain (outside the CDR3, taken from reference TRBV2 and TRBJ2-3): EPEVTQTPSHQVTQMGQEVILRCVPISNHLYFYWYRQILGQKVEFLVSFYNNEISEKSEIFDDQFSVERPDGSNFTLKIRSTKLEDSAMYFCASSTSRDTQYFGPGTRLTVL.

The table lists this clonotype with a few counts. The genes are TRBV9 and TRBJ2-1; no clear D. The CDR3 has 11 residues. Germline V gene sequence: CDR1 SGDLS, CDR2 YYNGEE. Trimming cost V 4 bases and J 7 bases, with 6 bases left between them. CDR3 coding DNA: TGTGCCAGCAGCAAAGCGAATGAGCAGTTCTTC. As protein: CASSKANEQFF.

This clonotype was detected ten times or more. The chain recombines TRBV20-1 with TRBJ1-5; D call uncertain. The CDR3 length is 16 residues. Germline V gives CDR1 DFQATT, CDR2 SNEGSKA (reference sequence). The V and J ends lost 3 bases and 0 bases respectively, with 15 bases between them. CDR3 region: CSAREAGHYSNQPQHF. The CDR3 region has the DNA TGCAGTGCTAGGGAAGCAGGCCACTATAGCAATCAGCCCCAGCATTTT.

This clonotype came up many times. V usage is TRBV19 and J usage is TRBJ2-2; TRBD2 aligns across 8 bases. This CDR3 spans 14 amino acids. J lost 6 bases, V lost 5 bases, and 5 bases had no gene match. From germline, CDR1 is LNHDA and CDR2 SQIVND (reference sequence). In DNA, the CDR3 is TGTGCCAGTAGTTCGGGACTAGTATCCGGGGAGCTGTTTTTT. Translation: CASSSGLVSGELFF.

This chain links TRBV28 with TRBJ1-1, with D perhaps matching TRBD1 (5 bases). V was cut by 2 bases and J by 1 base, with 11 bases left in between. Germline assignment: CDR1 MDHEN and CDR2 SYDVKM. The CDR3 is 15 residues long. For the CDR3, the DNA is TGTGCCAGCAGTTTAACAGGAAGGGGGAACACTGAAGCTTTCTTT. Translating it yields CASSLTGRGNTEAFF.